What follows are 28 T cell receptor beta chains derived from one specimen sequenced in a study of STAT5B mutations in CD4+ large granular lymphocyte leukemia (dated by TCRdb to 2021 to 2024). The protocol used for the library was the immunoSEQ multiplex PCR assay. In TCRdb, the immuneACCESS table is reduced to in-frame sequences with V and J assigned. These tables do not hold every clone; where another copy was compared, an unresolved V gene accounts for under half, and the others remain unexplained. A total of 30,000 to 40,000 clones appear in this sample, approximately 90% of them only once. Roughly 0.95% of the sample goes to the ten largest clones. The sample taken for sequencing was CD4+ T cells from blood buffy coats. These receptors came from a human donor in good health.

The chain uses TRBV30 and TRBJ2-5, with 9 bases aligning to TRBD2. V trimming: 0 bases; J trimming: 4 bases; junction bases outside the gene matches: 15. In germline, CDR1 is GTSNPN, CDR2 SVGIG (reference sequence). The CDR3 covers 18 residues. The CDR3, as DNA: TGTGCCTGGAGTGTACGGGCTAGCGGGATTCTAGGACGAGAGACCCAGTACTTC. Protein sequence: CAWSVRASGILGRETQYF.

This clone was counted between two and nine times. Germline is not matched at one junction end, which may reflect a read error. The chain carries TRBV9 and TRBJ2-7; no clear D. This CDR3 region has 16 residues. Per the germline V gene, CDR1 is SGDLS and CDR2 is YYNGEE. The CDR3 spells CASSVAGSPLYEPIMF. The CDR3 nucleotides read TGTGCCAGCAGCGTAGCAGGCTCGCCACTCTACGAGCCGATAATGTTC.

The chain uses TRBV5-6 and TRBJ1-2; D ambiguous. CDR1 and CDR2 (germline): SGHDT, YYEEEE. The V end was cut by 0 bases, the J end by 1 base, with 13 bases between. CDR3 length equals 16 residues. CDR3 DNA: TGTGCCAGCAGCTTGGCCTCCGGGCGTTTTAACTATGGCTACACCTTC. It codes for CASSLASGRFNYGYTF.

The chain uses TRBV13 and TRBJ2-1; D might be TRBD2 (7 bases). From germline, CDR1 is PRHDT and CDR2 FYEKMQ (reference sequence). The CDR3 has 15 residues. Trimming cost V 5 bases and J 4 bases, with 15 bases left between them. CDR3 nucleotides: TGTGCCAGCAGCAAGGGGGGGAGGGGATACAATGAGCAGTTCTTC. Translated, it gives CASSKGGRGYNEQFF.

The CDR3 protein is CASSRGKKTYEQYF. CDR3 sequence (DNA): TGTGCCAGCAGCCGCGGGAAGAAGACCTACGAGCAGTACTTC. This sequence joins TRBV6-5 and TRBJ2-7; the D gene is possibly TRBD2 (6 bases). The CDR3 covers 14 residues. Trimming cost V 6 bases and J 2 bases, with 14 bases left between them. Germline CDR1 MNHEY, CDR2 SVGAGI.

The chain recombines TRBV4-2 with TRBJ2-2; 11 positions agree with TRBD2. The germline V gene has CDR1 LGHNA and CDR2 YNFKEQ. Trimming took 0 bases from V and 4 from J; bases not matched to a gene: 10. This CDR3 region has 19 residues. The DNA of the CDR3 is TGTGCCAGCAGCCAAGATAGCGTAGCGGGGGGGCCGGGCACCGGGGAGCTGTTTTTT. It codes for CASSQDSVAGGPGTGELFF.

The chain links TRBV6-6 to TRBJ1-4, with a tentative D call TRBD1 (6 bases). This CDR3 comprises 12 residues. Per germline, CDR1 MNHNY and CDR2 SVGAGI (reference sequence). V dropped 4 bases and J dropped 8 bases, with 8 bases sitting between them. CDR3 sequence: CASSSGQEKLFF. The CDR3 region has the DNA TGTGCCAGCAGTTCTGGACAGGAAAAACTGTTTTTT.

The rearrangement joins TRBV5-1 to TRBJ2-1, with 13 bases fitting TRBD2. The junction had 1 base not matched to a gene; V was cut back by 4 bases and J by 9 bases. Germline V CDR1 and CDR2: SGHRS, YFSETQ. CDR3 length: 13 amino acids. For the CDR3, the DNA is TGCGCCAGCAGCCGGACTAGCGGGGGTGAGCAGTTCTTC. Protein sequence: CASSRTSGGEQFF.

The V gene is TRBV11-2, the J gene TRBJ1-2; D gene uncertain. Trimming removed 1 base from V and 3 bases from J, with 9 bases in between. Germline assignment: CDR1 SGHAT and CDR2 FQNNGV. The CDR3 extends over 14 amino acids. The chain's CDR3 is CASSLGLRDYGYTF. Here the CDR3 DNA reads TGTGCCAGCAGCTTAGGACTCCGGGACTATGGCTACACCTTC.

V usage is TRBV19 and J usage is TRBJ2-7, with 9 bases fitting TRBD2. The CDR3 extends over 16 amino acids. The V segment lost 5 bases and the J segment 0 bases; nucleotides outside the gene matches: 8. The germline V gene encodes CDR1 LNHDA and CDR2 SQIVND (reference sequence). CDR3 nucleotide sequence: TGTGCCAGTAGTTCGAAGGCTAGCGGGAACTCCTACGAGCAGTACTTC. Translated, it gives CASSSKASGNSYEQYF.

This rearrangement joins TRBV6-6 to TRBJ2-7, with D possibly TRBD1 on 5 matching bases. V lost 8 bases and J lost 2, with 13 bases in between. The CDR3 totals 13 residues. In germline, CDR1 is MNHNY, CDR2 SVGAGI (reference sequence). The DNA for the CDR3 is TGTGCCAGCTTCGGGCAGGGCCCCTACGAGCAGTACTTC. As protein: CASFGQGPYEQYF.

The J gene is TRBJ2-1, the V gene TRBV29-1; 7 bases fit TRBD1. The germline V gene has CDR1 SQVTM and CDR2 ANQGSEA. The J segment lost 0 bases and the V segment lost 6 bases, leaving 5 bases of the junction unmatched. The CDR3 is 14 residues long. The CDR3 reads CSVGRQGSYNEQFF. CDR3 sequence (DNA): TGCAGCGTCGGAAGACAGGGCTCCTACAATGAGCAGTTCTTC.

V and J are TRBV9 and TRBJ1-3, with 7 bases that match TRBD1. The CDR3 runs to 16 residues. The V gene end was trimmed by 3 bases and the J gene end by 4 bases; junction bases not matched to a gene: 10. Germline-derived CDR1 and CDR2 are SGDLS and YYNGEE. CDR3 in DNA: TGTGCCAGCAGCGCGGACAGGTCGGTATCAGGAAACACCATATATTTT. This sequence encodes CASSADRSVSGNTIYF.

The genes are TRBV7-8 and TRBJ2-1; D is unclear. This CDR3 is built from 13 residues. Germline V CDR1 and CDR2: SGHVS, FQNEAQ. Trimming shortened V by 0 bases and J by 9 bases, and 9 bases separated the two germline ends. CDR3 in DNA: TGTGCCAGCAGCTTAGCTTTTAGTTCTGAGCAGTTCTTC. Translating gives CASSLAFSSEQFF.

This clone was counted once. This chain links TRBV19 with TRBJ1-2; maybe TRBD1 (5 bases). Germline CDR1 reads LNHDA; CDR2 reads SQIVND (reference sequence). CDR3 size: 16 residues. With 1 base removed from V and 5 bases from J, the gap between germline ends came to 17 bases. The CDR3 is CASSIVSSQGRYGYTF. For the CDR3, the DNA is TGTGCCAGTAGTATAGTTTCGTCGCAGGGTCGGTATGGCTACACCTTC.

This rearrangement joins TRBV5-4 to TRBJ1-2, with 7 positions matching TRBD1. The CDR3 has 16 amino acids. Trimming cost V 2 bases and J 9 bases; bases outside gene matches: 16. Germline V gene sequence: CDR1 SGHNT, CDR2 YYREEE (reference sequence). For the CDR3, the DNA is TGTGCCAGCAGCTTTGATCCAGGGGGTGTTCTGCGTAGCTACACCTTC. Protein: CASSFDPGGVLRSYTF.

This clone showed up just once. The V gene is TRBV19, the J gene TRBJ2-3; 9 nucleotides line up with TRBD2. The CDR3 sequence is 19 residues long. The germline V gene has CDR1 LNHDA and CDR2 SQIVND (reference sequence). After removal of 7 bases from V and 2 bases from J, the junction contained 19 bases not matched to a gene. The CDR3: CASTGTSSQSRSNTDTQYF. The CDR3 DNA reads TGTGCCAGTACGGGGACTAGCTCCCAATCACGTTCGAACACAGATACGCAGTATTTT.

The chain is built from TRBV11-2 and TRBJ2-2; TRBD2 aligns across 7 bases. The germline gives CDR1 SGHAT, CDR2 FQNNGV. V lost 7 bases and J lost 4; bases outside the gene matches: 9. The CDR3 has 15 amino acids. The DNA for the CDR3 is TGTGCCAGCATACTTTCGGGAGGCTTCACCGGGGAGCTGTTTTTT. Translation: CASILSGGFTGELFF.

V is TRBV7-3 and J is TRBJ1-1, with D tentatively TRBD1 (6 bases). Germline CDR1 and CDR2: SGHTA and FQGTGA. CDR3 size: 15 residues. V was clipped by 6 bases and J by 10 bases, with 24 bases between them. DNA of the CDR3: TGTGCCAGCAGATTTAGGACAGTCTGGGGGAATGTAGCTTTCTTT. This codes for CASRFRTVWGNVAFF.

The genes are TRBV5-4 and TRBJ2-3, with a weak D call TRBD2 (5 bases). This CDR3 has 14 residues. Germline assignment: CDR1 SGHNT and CDR2 YYREEE (reference sequence). V was clipped by 4 bases and J by 5 bases, with 14 bases between them. The DNA for the CDR3 is TGTGCCAGCAGCCTGGGGTCCCGGGGAGATACGCAGTATTTT. Amino acid sequence: CASSLGSRGDTQYF.

The V call is TRBV19, the J call TRBJ2-7; D is perhaps TRBD1 or TRBD2 (5 bases each). V shed 9 bases and J shed 2 bases, with 17 bases lying between them. Per germline, CDR1 LNHDA and CDR2 SQIVND (reference sequence). The CDR3 spans 14 residues. This CDR3 is CASARDLIAYEQYF. DNA of the CDR3: TGTGCCAGCGCTAGGGACCTTATCGCCTACGAGCAGTACTTC.

The chain recombines TRBV5-1 with TRBJ2-7; D is possibly TRBD1 or TRBD2 (5 bases each). V was clipped by 3 bases and J by 6 bases, with 19 bases between them. CDR1 and CDR2 from the germline V gene are SGHRS and YFSETQ. This CDR3 comprises 15 residues. The CDR3 loop is CASSWAADLTGEQYF. The CDR3 nucleotides read TGCGCCAGCAGCTGGGCAGCGGACCTCACAGGCGAGCAGTACTTC.

In this sample, this clone turned up once. The V call is TRBV5-8, the J call TRBJ2-5; 7 bases are a match to TRBD1. The CDR3 spans 14 residues. V lost 7 bases and J lost 5; bases outside the gene matches: 11. Germline CDR1 SGHTS, CDR2 YDEGEE. For the CDR3, the DNA is TGTGCCAGCTCCATGACAGGGAATAGGGAGACCCAGTACTTC. This encodes CASSMTGNRETQYF.

The rearrangement joins TRBV28 to TRBJ2-7; TRBD1 matches 7 bases. The V gene end was trimmed by 7 bases and the J gene end by 3 bases; junction bases not matched to a gene: 6. The CDR3 is 13 residues long. CDR1 is MDHEN, CDR2 SYDVKM, per germline. In nucleotides, the CDR3 is TGTGCCAGCAACCTGGGACAGAACTACGAGCAGTACTTC. It is translated as CASNLGQNYEQYF.

The chain joins TRBV6-6 to TRBJ2-3; 10 bases are a match to TRBD1. Germline trimming cut 7 bases from V and 3 bases from J; bases unmatched to any gene: 7. This CDR3 comprises 15 residues. CDR1 is MNHNY, CDR2 SVGAGI, per germline (reference sequence). The DNA for the CDR3 is TGTGCCAGCACCTCAAGGGACAGGGGAACAGATACGCAGTATTTT. This encodes CASTSRDRGTDTQYF.

V gene TRBV5-1 combines with J gene TRBJ1-2; D call uncertain. The CDR3 sequence is 11 residues long. V lost 4 bases to trimming and J lost 5 bases, with 6 bases between them. Germline V gives CDR1 SGHRS, CDR2 YFSETQ. In DNA, the CDR3 is TGCGCCAGCAGCGGGCCGTATGGCTACACCTTC. This codes for CASSGPYGYTF.

The chain is built from TRBV12-5 and TRBJ2-1; D unresolved. The CDR3 length is 16 residues. The germline V gene encodes CDR1 LGHNT and CDR2 FRNRAP. Trimming removed 0 bases from V and 4 bases from J, with 13 bases in between. CDR3 residues: CASGLVRIGRYNEQFF. In nucleotides, the CDR3 is TGTGCTAGTGGTTTGGTAAGGATTGGACGGTACAATGAGCAGTTCTTC.

The rearrangement uses TRBV7-2 and TRBJ2-1; D is perhaps TRBD2 (5 bases). This CDR3 is built from 17 residues. CDR1 and CDR2 from the germline V gene are SGHTA and FQGNSA. The V and J ends lost 5 bases and 2 bases respectively, with 19 bases between them. In DNA form, the CDR3 reads TGTGCCAGCAGCAAGAGGGCTGGTCGAGGTCCCTACAATGAGCAGTTCTTC. Translating gives CASSKRAGRGPYNEQFF. Together with reference TRBV7-2 and TRBJ2-1, the CDR3 gives the full variable domain: GAGVSQSPSNKVTEKGKDVELRCDPISGHTALYWYRQSLGQGLEFLIYFQGNSAPDKSGLPSDRFSAERTGGSVSTLTIQRTQQEDSAVYLCASSKRAGRGPYNEQFFGPGTRLTVL.